This entry is about one TCR beta chain. Its antigen is as yet unknown. One entry per CDR3 protein, called by TCRdb with MiXCR from the RACE reads. The data show 360,000 or so distinct CDR3 sequences, roughly 6.3% seen once. This record comes from a study of human T cells and chemical hapten exposure. About the research overall: Application of 0.01% DPC to the upper back was done by patch test, with a reading at 6 days. Study-level points and caveats: There were significantly more large CDR3 similarity clusters among expanded TCRs than among controls.

Time point in this sample: patch test 2, 6 weeks after DPC sensitization. Treatment indicated: therapeutic diphenylcyclopropenone sensitization with weekly scalp DPC. Unfractionated whole blood served as the source for total RNA extraction. The source of this sequence is a woman between 18 and 29 years old with alopecia areata. Some clones in this sample may be carry-over from other donors' samples. The sequences come from whole blood, collected in connection with sensitization to the hapten diphenylcyclopropenone (DPC).

The CDR3 is CASRRTSGGFSQETQYF. CDR3 sequence (DNA): TGTGCCAGCAGACGGACTAGCGGGGGGTTTTCCCAAGAGACCCAGTACTTC. V and J are TRBV7-6 and TRBJ2-5, with 14 positions matching TRBD2. Trimming removed 6 bases from V and 1 base from J; junction bases left unmatched: 7. CDR3 length: 17 residues. From germline, CDR1 is SGHVS and CDR2 FNYEAQ.